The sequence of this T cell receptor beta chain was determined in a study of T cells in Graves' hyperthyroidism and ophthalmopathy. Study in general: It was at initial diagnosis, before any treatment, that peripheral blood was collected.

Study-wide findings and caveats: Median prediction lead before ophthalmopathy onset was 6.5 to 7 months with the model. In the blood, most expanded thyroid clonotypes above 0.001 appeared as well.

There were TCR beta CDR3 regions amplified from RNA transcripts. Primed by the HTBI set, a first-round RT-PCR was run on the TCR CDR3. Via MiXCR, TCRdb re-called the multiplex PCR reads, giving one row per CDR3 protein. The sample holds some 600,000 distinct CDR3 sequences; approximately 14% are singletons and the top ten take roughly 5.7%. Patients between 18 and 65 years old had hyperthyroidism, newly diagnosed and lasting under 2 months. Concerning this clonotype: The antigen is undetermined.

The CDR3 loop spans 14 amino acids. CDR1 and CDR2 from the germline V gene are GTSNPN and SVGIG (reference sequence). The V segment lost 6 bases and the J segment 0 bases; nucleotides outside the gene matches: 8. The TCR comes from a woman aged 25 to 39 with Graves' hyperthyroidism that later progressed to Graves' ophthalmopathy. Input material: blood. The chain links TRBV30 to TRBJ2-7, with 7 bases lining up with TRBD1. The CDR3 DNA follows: TGTGCCTGTCCCAAAGGGGGCCTCTCCTACGAGCAGTACTTC. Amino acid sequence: CACPKGGLSYEQYF.